This TCR beta chain derives from a study of shared clonotypes between healthy human individuals. Study overall: The study enrolled a couple of women and a few men aged 18 to 49. Used for every donor were three CD4 naive, three CD4 memory, two CD8 naive and one CD8 memory plate.

Using roughly 180 ng DNA, 25,000 to 35,000 T cell genomes, the sorted-subset replicate PCRs were run. Produced via immunoSEQ multiplex PCR; TCRdb's table is partial and in-frame only. The data contain millions of clones, about 95% of them singletons. General study findings and limits: Generally, naive subsets came out with larger estimated richness than memory subsets.

Trimming removed 2 bases from V and 4 bases from J; junction bases left unmatched: 5. From germline, CDR1 is MNHEY and CDR2 SVGAGI. This CDR3 is built from 15 residues. The naive CD8 fraction comprised CD45RO-negative cells positively selected for CCR7 and excluded terminally differentiated effector memory CD45RA+ cells. About this clone: Its antigen is not known.

This chain connects TRBV6-5 to TRBJ2-1; 7 nucleotides agree with TRBD1. This receptor was taken from a man aged 18 to 29 in good health. Source material: naive CD8+ T cells sorted from blood. The CDR3 protein is CASSYTSTGYNEQFF. The CDR3 DNA sequence: TGTGCCAGCAGTTACACCTCGACAGGGTACAATGAGCAGTTCTTC.